The subject of this entry is one T cell receptor beta chain. There is no known antigen for this receptor. No qualities accompany the bases; no much larger clone lies one base away. The germline V gene (reference sequence) supplies CDR1 LGHDT and CDR2 YNNKEL. V loses 1 base, J loses 11 bases, and the germline ends lie 17 bases apart. Including the terminal cysteine and phenylalanine, the CDR3 comprises 14 residues. Solely the CDR3 DNA is kept, with 42 bases framed from the first base. This entry comes from a study of T cell responses to AZD1222 COVID-19 vaccine (dated by TCRdb to about 2021). About the study as a whole: TCR sequencing covered approximately 230 trial participants: about 210 given two doses of AZD1222 and about 26 given two doses of MenACWY control vaccine. Trial participants were enrolled by age into subgroups of 18-55, 56-69 and 70-plus years, and about 150, 27 and 61 TCR-sequenced participants, respectively, were included in these subgroups. Overall study outcomes, separate from this receptor: Epitopes outside the regions mutated in the B.1.351 and B.1.1.7 variants were reportedly recognized by nearly half of the unique spike-specific TCRs. Participants were mostly white British, with more females than males. The authors suggested clonal diversity may have been underestimated. CD4 TCRs associated with the vaccine covered the entire spike protein, and the dominant responses were in regions 160-218 and 743-854. After two AZD1222 doses, spike-specific TCR breadth and depth were significantly higher than at day 0 and than in MenACWY recipients. The 56-69-year group was small, and its depth increase did not reach significance, likely because of low power. Because no day 14 peak-response samples were available, the repertoires could be characterized only after the peak T cell response. Conclusions about previously exposed vaccinees are limited, since just 5 to 7 AZD1222 recipients were seropositive for SARS-CoV-2 at baseline.

The CDR3 regions of human TCRbeta chains were subjected to immunosequencing. In the authors' own workflow: TCRs in the repertoires were compared against a reference library of SARS-CoV-2-specific TCRs that had been generated with the MIRA antigen-specificity platform. Breadth meant the fraction of unique TCRs that were SARS-CoV-2-associated, whereas depth meant the fraction of total T cells that were SARS-CoV-2-associated. Using the MIRA data, every spike-specific TCR was mapped to the spike region that the TCR reacted to and assigned to either a CD4 or a CD8 class. Log10-transformed breadth and depth values were compared by one-way ANOVA with Sidak's multiple comparisons tests. TCRdb mirrors the immuneACCESS table, restricted to in-frame sequences. Some clones are absent from its copies; in checked studies, under half trace to an unresolved V gene, and the reason for the others is unknown. That table gives V, J and clone size, and the DNA gave D and trimming. Within this sample are 100,000 to 150,000 clones, with 85% of them counted one time only. Just under 4.5% of the sample lies in the top ten.

The time point label, read with the paper, signifies: about 28 days (+/-7) after the second vaccine dose. AZD1222 recipients given second doses at about 4 weeks or at about 12 weeks were pooled, since spike-specific TCR depth and breadth were not found to differ between the two schedules. Samples from vaccinated people were obtained from the UK trials COV001 and COV002, which included a single-blind randomized controlled phase 2/3 trial of AZD1222 (ChAdOx1 nCoV-19) in healthy adults. For TCRbeta chain sequencing, PBMC samples from trial participants were taken at day 0 and at day 28 after the second dose.

This receptor chain uses TRBV3-1 (or the pseudogene TRBV3-2) and TRBJ1-1, with the D gene too uncertain to name. The clonotype originates from an adult who received the AZD1222 COVID-19 vaccine. The input for sequencing was peripheral blood, taken 28 days after the second AZD1222 dose. The sequenced DNA: TGTGCCAGCAGCCAAGCGACGACCCAACCCTCGGCTTTCTTT. Translated, it reads CASSQATTQPSAFF.